This T cell receptor beta chain was identified during a study of cytomegalovirus exposure and HLA in healthy donors. Study outcomes and limitations: Previous analysis showed most TCR beta V segments were productive about 87% or about 30% of the time. The presence/absence work took it that sequencing depth was about the same across donors.

The CDR3 spans 16 residues. V gave up 5 bases and J gave up 1 base; unmatched junction bases: 5. Germline loops: CDR1 LGHNA, CDR2 YSLEER. As concerns this clone: The antigen remains undetermined.

Both 60 Vbeta primers and 13 Jbeta primers went into the PCR. Method: immunoSEQ multiplex PCR; TCRdb's copy keeps in-frame clones and lacks some. The sample includes more than 75,000 clones, approximately 69% of them seen just once. The TCR sequence derives from a man aged 35 to 55 in good health and CMV-seropositive. This chain joins TRBV4-3 and TRBJ1-1; 12 bases match TRBD1. Sequencing input: PBMCs. This CDR3 is CASSTGTGGPNTEAFF. The CDR3 nucleotides read TGCGCCAGCAGCACCGGGACAGGGGGCCCGAACACTGAAGCTTTCTTT.